Below, one T cell receptor beta chain is given with its context. This sample is part of a study of blood T cell repertoires in COVID-19. Turning to the study itself: The study drew acute and convalescent COVID-19 samples from the United States, Italy and Spain. The cDNA or gDNA used as material had been derived from T cells, B-cell-depleted T cells, or PBMCs.

Measured with immunoSEQ multiplex PCR; TCRdb has only the in-frame clones, and not every one. The sample records approximately 150,000 clones, about 88% being singletons. The CDR3 length is 13 residues. J gave up 6 bases and V 5 bases, and 4 bases lay outside the gene matches. Germline V CDR1 and CDR2: SGHAT, FQNNGV. The sample taken for sequencing was peripheral blood. This chain uses TRBV11-2 with TRBJ2-3, with 8 bases matching TRBD1. This clonotype originated in a woman aged 80 or over with acute or convalescent COVID-19. The CDR3 sequence is CASSPGGRDTQYF. DNA of the CDR3: TGTGCCAGCAGCCCAGGGGGCCGGGATACGCAGTATTTT. Based on the CDR3 plus reference TRBV11-2 and TRBJ2-3, the full variable domain is EAGVAQSPRYKIIEKRQSVAFWCNPISGHATLYWYQQILGQGPKLLIQFQNNGVVDDSQLPKDRFSAERLKGVDSTLKIQPAKLEDSAVYLCASSPGGRDTQYFGPGTRLTVL.